This entry concerns a single T cell receptor beta chain. Sequencing used immunoSEQ multiplex PCR; TCRdb keeps in-frame clones, though not all of them. The sample has some 120,000 clones, around 87% seen once. The sample comes from a study of control samples from healthy donors and cancer patients. This TCR was recovered from a man aged 40-55 years in good health. The sequenced sample consisted of blood.

DNA of the CDR3: TGTGCCAGCAGTCCCGGCCGTCCCGATAATGAAAAACTGTTTTTT. This sequence encodes CASSPGRPDNEKLFF. The chain joins TRBV6-5 to TRBJ1-4; D remains ambiguous. The V end was cut by 5 bases, the J end by 4 bases, with 14 bases between. The CDR3 extends over 15 amino acids. Germline assignment: CDR1 MNHEY and CDR2 SVGAGI.